This T cell receptor beta chain was captured in a study of CD8 T cells in ankylosing spondylitis. Study results and caveats: Clones linked with disease were CD8+ and fairly uncommon in the peripheral blood. The study identified a TCR beta motif of eight highly homologous variants that appeared characteristic of ankylosing spondylitis blood. Researchers reportedly found disease-linked clones significantly enriched in matched ankylosing spondylitis synovial fluid.

MiXCR was run by TCRdb on the 5' RACE reads, yielding one entry per CDR3 protein. Among approximately 240,000 distinct CDR3 sequences, 20% to 30% were seen once, and the ten largest hold approximately 0.61%. V lost 5 bases, J lost 4 bases, and 5 bases stayed unmatched. The CDR3 loop spans 15 amino acids. Germline CDR1 MNHNS, CDR2 SASEGT. For this clonotype: The antigen is undetermined.

V gene TRBV6-1 combines with J gene TRBJ1-4; 9 bases agree with TRBD1. What was sequenced was blood, either unsorted or a sorted T cell fraction (not recorded which). This receptor was obtained from a male donor with ankylosing spondylitis or in good health (not recorded which). CDR3 sequence reads: CASSTQGAGNEKLFF. In DNA, the CDR3 is TGTGCCAGCAGTACACAGGGGGCGGGTAATGAAAAACTGTTTTTT.